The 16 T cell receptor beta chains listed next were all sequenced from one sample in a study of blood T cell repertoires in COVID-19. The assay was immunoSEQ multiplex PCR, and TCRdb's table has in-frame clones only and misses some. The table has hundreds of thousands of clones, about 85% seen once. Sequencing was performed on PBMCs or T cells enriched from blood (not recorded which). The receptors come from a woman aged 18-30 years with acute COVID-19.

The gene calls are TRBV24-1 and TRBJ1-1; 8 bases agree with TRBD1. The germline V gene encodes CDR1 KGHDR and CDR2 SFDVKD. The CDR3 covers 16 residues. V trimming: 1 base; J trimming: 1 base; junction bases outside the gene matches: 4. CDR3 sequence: CATSDFQGARNTEAFF. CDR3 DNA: TGTGCCACCAGTGATTTCCAGGGGGCAAGGAACACTGAAGCTTTCTTT.

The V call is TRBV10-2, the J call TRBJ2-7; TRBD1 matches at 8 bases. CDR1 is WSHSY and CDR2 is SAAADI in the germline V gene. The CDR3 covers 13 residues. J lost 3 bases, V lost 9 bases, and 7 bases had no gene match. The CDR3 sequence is CASRRDRFYEQYF. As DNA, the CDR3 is TGCGCCAGTCGCCGGGACAGGTTCTACGAGCAGTACTTC.

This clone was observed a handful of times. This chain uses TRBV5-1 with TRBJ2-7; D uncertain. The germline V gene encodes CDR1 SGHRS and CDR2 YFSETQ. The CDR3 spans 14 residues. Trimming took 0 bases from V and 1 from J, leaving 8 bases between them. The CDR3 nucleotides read TGCGCCAGCAGCTTGGGGCCCGTTTCCTACGAGCAGTACTTC. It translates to CASSLGPVSYEQYF.

The CDR3 loop is CATSPTQGRNTEAFF. CDR3 DNA sequence: TGTGCCACCAGCCCCACGCAGGGGCGAAACACTGAAGCTTTCTTT. V gene TRBV15 combines with J gene TRBJ1-1; TRBD1 might be the D (6 bases). The CDR3 contains 15 residues. Germline assignment: CDR1 LNHNV and CDR2 YYDKDF (reference sequence). The V end lost 5 bases, the J end lost 2 bases, and 15 bases lay between the germline ends.

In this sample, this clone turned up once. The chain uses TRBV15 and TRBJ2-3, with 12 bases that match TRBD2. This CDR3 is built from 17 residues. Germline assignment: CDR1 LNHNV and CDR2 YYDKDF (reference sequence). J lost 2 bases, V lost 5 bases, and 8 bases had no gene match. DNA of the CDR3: TGTGCCACCAGCGGAGGAGGACTAGCGGGGTACACAGATACGCAGTATTTT. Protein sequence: CATSGGGLAGYTDTQYF.

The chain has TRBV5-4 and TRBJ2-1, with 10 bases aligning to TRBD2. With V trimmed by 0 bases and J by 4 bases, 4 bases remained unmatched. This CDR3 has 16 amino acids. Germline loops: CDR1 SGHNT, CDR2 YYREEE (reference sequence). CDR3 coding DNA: TGTGCCAGCAGCTTGGGTTGGACTAGCGGATACAATGAGCAGTTCTTC. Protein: CASSLGWTSGYNEQFF.

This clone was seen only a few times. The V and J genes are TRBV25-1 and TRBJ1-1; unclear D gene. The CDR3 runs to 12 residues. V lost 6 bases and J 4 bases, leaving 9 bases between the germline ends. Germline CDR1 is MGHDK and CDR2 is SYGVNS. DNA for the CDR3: TGTGCCAGCAGACTACAAAGCACTGAAGCTTTCTTT. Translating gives CASRLQSTEAFF.

CDR3 nucleotides: TGCGCCAGCAGCCGTCCCGGGACAGAGGTAGCGCAGTACTTC. This translates into CASSRPGTEVAQYF. V and J are TRBV5-1 and TRBJ2-7; 7 nucleotides match TRBD1. Per germline, CDR1 SGHRS and CDR2 YFSETQ. The V and J ends lost 4 bases and 9 bases, in that order; junction bases with no gene match: 13. This CDR3 is 14 amino acids long.

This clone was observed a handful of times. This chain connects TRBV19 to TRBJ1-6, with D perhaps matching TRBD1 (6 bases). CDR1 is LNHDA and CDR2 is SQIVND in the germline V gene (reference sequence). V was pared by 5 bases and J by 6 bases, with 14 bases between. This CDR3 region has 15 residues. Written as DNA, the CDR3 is TGTGCCAGTAGTTCACAGGGAGGGCGTAATTCACCCCTCCACTTT. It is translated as CASSSQGGRNSPLHF.

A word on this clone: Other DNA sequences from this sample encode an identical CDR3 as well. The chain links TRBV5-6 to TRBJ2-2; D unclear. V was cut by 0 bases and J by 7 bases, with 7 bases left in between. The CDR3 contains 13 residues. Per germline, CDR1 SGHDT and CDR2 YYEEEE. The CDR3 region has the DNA TGTGCCAGCAGCTTGGGGCAGGTCGGGGAGCTGTTTTTT. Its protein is CASSLGQVGELFF.

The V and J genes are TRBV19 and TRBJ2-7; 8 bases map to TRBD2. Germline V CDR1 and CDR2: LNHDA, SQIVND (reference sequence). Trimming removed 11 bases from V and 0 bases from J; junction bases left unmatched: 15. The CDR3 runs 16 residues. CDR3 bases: TGTGCCGGGAACGGGACTAGATTCCCCCCCTCCTACGAGCAGTACTTC. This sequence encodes CAGNGTRFPPSYEQYF. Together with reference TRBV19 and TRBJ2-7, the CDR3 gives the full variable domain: DGGITQSPKYLFRKEGQNVTLSCEQNLNHDAMYWYRQDPGQGLRLIYYSQIVNDFQKGDIAEGYSVSREKKESFPLTVTSAQKNPTAFYLCAGNGTRFPPSYEQYFGPGTRLTVT.

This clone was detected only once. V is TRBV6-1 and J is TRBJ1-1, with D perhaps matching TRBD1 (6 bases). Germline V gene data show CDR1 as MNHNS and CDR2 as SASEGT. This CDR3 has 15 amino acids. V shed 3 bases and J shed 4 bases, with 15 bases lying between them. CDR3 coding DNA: TGTGCCAGCAGTGATAGGCAGGGGTATAGCACTGAAGCTTTCTTT. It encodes CASSDRQGYSTEAFF.

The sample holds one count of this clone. CDR3 sequence: CASSVEGRDYGYTF. In DNA form, the CDR3 reads TGTGCCAGCAGTGTTGAGGGAAGGGACTATGGCTACACCTTC. The V and J genes are TRBV9 and TRBJ1-2, with D uncertain. There are 14 residues in the CDR3. The V end was cut by 5 bases, the J end by 3 bases, with 14 bases between. Germline-derived CDR1 and CDR2 are SGDLS and YYNGEE.

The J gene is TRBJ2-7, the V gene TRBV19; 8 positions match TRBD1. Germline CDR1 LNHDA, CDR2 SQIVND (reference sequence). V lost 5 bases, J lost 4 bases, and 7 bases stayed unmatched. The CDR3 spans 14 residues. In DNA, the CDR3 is TGTGCCAGTAGTCCCAGGACAGGGTTTTACGAGCAGTACTTC. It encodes CASSPRTGFYEQYF.

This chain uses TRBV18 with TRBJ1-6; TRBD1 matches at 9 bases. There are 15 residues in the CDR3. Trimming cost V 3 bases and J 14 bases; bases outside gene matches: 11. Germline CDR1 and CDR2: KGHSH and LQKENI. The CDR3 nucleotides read TGTGCCAGCTCACCCAAGGGGACAGGGAGTCCATCCCTCCACTTT. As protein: CASSPKGTGSPSLHF. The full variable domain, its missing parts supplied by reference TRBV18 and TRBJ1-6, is NAGVMQNPRHLVRRRGQEARLRCSPMKGHSHVYWYRQLPEEGLKFMVYLQKENIIDESGMPKERFSAEFPKEGPSILRIQQVVRGDSAAYFCASSPKGTGSPSLHFGNGTRLTVT.

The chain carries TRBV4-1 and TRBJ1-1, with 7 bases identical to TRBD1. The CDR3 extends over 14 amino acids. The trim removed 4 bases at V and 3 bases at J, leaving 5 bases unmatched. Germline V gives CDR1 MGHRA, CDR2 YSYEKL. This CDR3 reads CASSPDRRHTEAFF. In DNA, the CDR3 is TGCGCCAGCAGCCCGGACAGGAGACACACTGAAGCTTTCTTT.